This T cell receptor (beta chain) was sequenced during a study of shared clonotypes between healthy human individuals. Terminally differentiated effector memory CD45RA+ cells were excluded from the naive CD8 cells, which were CD45RO-negative and positively selected for CCR7. General study findings and limits: Naive subsets generally had larger estimated richness than memory subsets. A few donors shared about 5% of their naive CD4 clonotypes.

V lost 1 base and J 3 bases, leaving 12 bases between the germline ends. CDR1 and CDR2 from the germline V gene are SEHNR and FQNEAQ (reference sequence). The CDR3 has 15 amino acids. Comments on this clone: Its antigen is unidentified.

The authors distributed each subset's genomic DNA evenly over several immunoSEQ plates. In the original processing: Filtering differed because ImmunoSEQ produced junction-only sequences that carried no quality scores. TCRdb's copy holds only in-frame clones and misses some; the assay was immunoSEQ multiplex PCR. That table furnishes V, J and clone size, whereas the DNA furnished D and trimming. Among 1.5 million to 2.5 million clones, less than 95% were seen once, and the ten largest hold roughly 1.2%. The receptor comes from a man younger than 35 in good health. The sample comprised naive CD8+ T cells sorted from blood. The chain links TRBV7-9 to TRBJ1-1, with D hard to call. The CDR3 DNA follows: TGTGCCAGCAGCTTAGGTTGGGGAGAATACACTGAAGCTTTCTTT. Its protein is CASSLGWGEYTEAFF. The whole variable domain, remainder taken from reference TRBV7-9 and TRBJ1-1, is DTGVSQNPRHKITKRGQNVTFRCDPISEHNRLYWYRQTLGQGPEFLTYFQNEAQLEKSRLLSDRFSAERPKGSFSTLEIQRTEQGDSAMYLCASSLGWGEYTEAFFGQGTRLTVV.